Presented here are 6 T cell receptor beta chains from one specimen sequenced in a study of blood T cell repertoires in COVID-19. Clones were read by immunoSEQ multiplex PCR, and TCRdb kept only the in-frame ones, dropping some. The sample has about 340,000 clones, approximately 86% seen once. Sequenced input: PBMCs or T cells enriched from blood (not recorded which). Receptors originate from a middle-aged woman with acute COVID-19.

V is TRBV4-2 and J is TRBJ2-5; the match to TRBD1 covers 7 bases. Germline values: CDR1 LGHNA, CDR2 YNFKEQ. This CDR3 has 16 residues. V shed 4 bases and J 5 bases; nucleotides not matched to a gene: 13. DNA of the CDR3: TGTGCCAGCAGCCGAGAGACAGGGTACGTCGGCGAGACCCAGTACTTC. It specifies CASSRETGYVGETQYF.

This clone came up once. The chain uses TRBV7-2 and TRBJ1-5; D is unclear. Trimming left V 1 base short and J 11 bases short, with 15 bases between. Germline V gene sequence: CDR1 SGHTA, CDR2 FQGNSA. This CDR3 region has 14 residues. The CDR3 sequence: CASSLGSGERAQHF. DNA of the CDR3: TGTGCCAGCAGCTTAGGGTCCGGGGAGAGGGCCCAGCATTTT.

This sequence joins TRBV4-1 and TRBJ2-1, with 12 nucleotides matching TRBD2. J gave up 11 bases and V 0 bases, and 8 bases lay outside the gene matches. This CDR3 is 16 amino acids long. CDR1 MGHRA and CDR2 YSYEKL come from the germline V gene. The CDR3 DNA follows: TGCGCCAGCAGCCAAGAAGTGGAACTAGCGGGGGGCCAGCAGTTCTTC. Its protein product is CASSQEVELAGGQQFF.

The gene calls are TRBV7-2 and TRBJ1-2, with 9 bases matching TRBD1. CDR1 is SGHTA and CDR2 is FQGNSA in the germline V gene. This CDR3 spans 17 amino acids. The trim removed 1 base at V and 7 bases at J, leaving 13 bases unmatched. The CDR3 region is CASSLVANRGLGSGYTF. DNA of the CDR3: TGTGCCAGCAGCTTAGTAGCTAACAGGGGGCTCGGGAGTGGCTACACCTTC. The full variable domain, with the rest looked up from reference TRBV7-2 and TRBJ1-2, is GAGVSQSPSNKVTEKGKDVELRCDPISGHTALYWYRQSLGQGLEFLIYFQGNSAPDKSGLPSDRFSAERTGGSVSTLTIQRTQQEDSAVYLCASSLVANRGLGSGYTFGSGTRLTVV.

The chain employs TRBV4-2 and TRBJ2-2; D not resolved. Between the trimmed V and J ends, which lost 0 bases and 4 bases, there was a span of 3 bases. The V gene's germline CDR1 is LGHNA and CDR2 YNFKEQ. The CDR3 runs to 13 residues. CDR3 DNA sequence: TGTGCCAGCAGCCAAGACGGCACCGGGGAGCTGTTTTTT. Protein sequence: CASSQDGTGELFF.

V usage is TRBV4-1 and J usage is TRBJ1-2; D is unclear. The CDR3 length is 15 residues. Germline-derived CDR1 and CDR2 are MGHRA and YSYEKL. The V end lost 0 bases, the J end lost 4 bases, and 12 bases lay between the germline ends. The chain's CDR3 is CASSQDEAEVYGYTF. The CDR3 DNA is TGCGCCAGCAGCCAAGATGAAGCTGAGGTCTATGGCTACACCTTC.